The 17 T cell receptor beta chains reported below all come from one sample, sequenced in a study of OX40 agonist ivuxolimab in advanced cancers. Repertoires were generated with immunoSEQ multiplex PCR, while TCRdb's copy carries only in-frame clones and drops some. The sample has some 69,000 clones, 89% seen once; the top ten hold 4% to 4.5%. The sample here was CD4+ or CD8+ T cells sorted from blood, taken in a trial of the OX40 agonist ivuxolimab. The receptor source for this set is an adult with an advanced solid tumor such as melanoma, head and neck, liver or kidney cancer.

The rearrangement links TRBV5-1 to TRBJ2-5, with 7 nucleotides matching TRBD2. The CDR3 is 15 residues long. The germline V gene encodes CDR1 SGHRS and CDR2 YFSETQ. With 3 bases clipped from V and 5 bases from J, the junction kept 10 bases outside the gene matches. The CDR3 bases are TGCGCCAGCAGCTCCAGTGCGGGGGTAAGCGAGACCCAGTACTTC. Protein sequence: CASSSSAGVSETQYF.

This clone appeared once. The J gene is TRBJ1-1, the V gene TRBV2; possible D gene TRBD1, 6 bases. V was clipped by 11 bases and J by 2 bases, with 12 bases between them. Germline CDR1 SNHLY, CDR2 FYNNEI. The CDR3 has 12 amino acids. The CDR3 DNA is TGTGCCGGAGGACAGTCCAACACTGAAGCTTTCTTT. This encodes CAGGQSNTEAFF.

This chain joins TRBV7-9 and TRBJ2-5, with D perhaps TRBD1 (6 bases). The CDR3 covers 13 residues. Trimming shortened V by 2 bases and J by 5 bases, and 9 bases separated the two germline ends. Germline values: CDR1 SEHNR, CDR2 FQNEAQ (reference sequence). CDR3: CASSLMGAETQYF. The DNA for the CDR3 is TGTGCCAGCAGCTTAATGGGGGCGGAGACCCAGTACTTC.

V is TRBV27 and J is TRBJ1-1, with D maybe TRBD1 (5 bases). Germline V gene lookup returns CDR1 MNHEY and CDR2 SMNVEV (reference sequence). This CDR3 comprises 14 residues. Between the trimmed V and J ends, which lost 5 bases and 6 bases, there was a span of 16 bases. The CDR3 DNA sequence: TGTGCCAGCAGTCTTAGACAGACTTACTCTGAAGCTTTCTTT. Translating gives CASSLRQTYSEAFF.

DNA of the CDR3: TGTGCCTGGATAGGGGGCTCTGGAAACACCATATATTTT. This translates into CAWIGGSGNTIYF. The chain combines TRBV30 with TRBJ1-3; TRBD1 is a possible D gene (6 bases). This CDR3 comprises 13 residues. Germline assignment: CDR1 GTSNPN and CDR2 SVGIG (reference sequence). V dropped 4 bases and J dropped 0 bases, with 7 bases sitting between them. Using reference TRBV30 and TRBJ1-3 for the parts outside the CDR3, the full variable domain is SQTIHQWPATLVQPVGSPLSLECTVEGTSNPNLYWYRQAAGRGLQLLFYSVGIGQISSEVPQNLSASRPQDRQFILSSKKLLLSDSGFYLCAWIGGSGNTIYFGEGSWLTVV.

The chain has TRBV5-1 and TRBJ2-2; possibly TRBD1 for D (6 bases). This CDR3 is built from 15 residues. The V end lost 5 bases, the J end lost 1 base, and 12 bases lay between the germline ends. Germline CDR1 SGHRS, CDR2 YFSETQ. The CDR3 is CASRRQAVNTGELFF. CDR3 bases: TGCGCCAGCAGACGACAGGCGGTGAACACCGGGGAGCTGTTTTTT.

The V gene is TRBV7-2, the J gene TRBJ2-7; tentatively, D is TRBD1 or TRBD2 (5 bases each). CDR3 length: 13 amino acids. The V end lost 5 bases, the J end lost 5 bases, and 13 bases lay between the germline ends. Germline values: CDR1 SGHTA, CDR2 FQGNSA. CDR3 loop: CASSPHRDDEQYF. CDR3 in DNA: TGTGCCAGCAGCCCACACCGGGACGACGAGCAGTACTTC. Combining the CDR3 with reference TRBV7-2 and TRBJ2-7 gives the whole variable domain GAGVSQSPSNKVTEKGKDVELRCDPISGHTALYWYRQSLGQGLEFLIYFQGNSAPDKSGLPSDRFSAERTGGSVSTLTIQRTQQEDSAVYLCASSPHRDDEQYFGPGTRLTVT.

The chain joins TRBV7-2 to TRBJ2-7, with 8 nucleotides matching TRBD1. CDR3 length equals 14 residues. The J segment lost 6 bases and the V segment lost 1 base, leaving 5 bases of the junction unmatched. CDR1 and CDR2 (germline): SGHTA, FQGNSA. The CDR3: CASSLGYRGTEQYF. The CDR3, as DNA: TGTGCCAGCAGCTTAGGGTACAGGGGGACCGAGCAGTACTTC.

This chain uses TRBV6-4 with TRBJ1-5; 8 bases line up with TRBD1. Per the germline V gene, CDR1 is MRHNA and CDR2 is SNTAGT. The CDR3 spans 15 residues. Trimming cost V 6 bases and J 7 bases; bases outside gene matches: 11. CDR3 sequence: CASSRTGPLGQPQHF. CDR3 coding DNA: TGTGCCAGCAGCCGGACAGGGCCACTGGGACAGCCCCAGCATTTT.

The V gene is TRBV2, the J gene TRBJ2-1; no firm D call. The CDR3 sequence is 14 residues long. The germline V gene encodes CDR1 SNHLY and CDR2 FYNNEI. Trimming pared 7 bases from V and 6 bases from J, leaving 16 bases between. The CDR3 bases are TGTGCCAGCAATGCGGCTGGCGGACGCAATGAGCAGTTCTTC. Its protein product is CASNAAGGRNEQFF.

This chain uses TRBV6-6 with TRBJ2-3; 15 bases are shared with TRBD2. Germline loops: CDR1 MNHNY, CDR2 SVGAGI (reference sequence). Unmatched junction bases numbered 5, after V lost 5 bases and J lost 5 bases. The CDR3 contains 16 residues. Written as DNA, the CDR3 is TGTGCCAGCAGTCGGACTAGCGGGAGGGTGGTAGATACGCAGTATTTT. This encodes CASSRTSGRVVDTQYF.

The CDR3 sequence: CASSLTGVAGGNEQFF. Here the CDR3 DNA reads TGCGCCAGCAGCTTGACGGGCGTGGCAGGCGGCAATGAGCAGTTCTTC. V gene TRBV5-1 combines with J gene TRBJ2-1; D gene uncertain. This CDR3 contains 16 residues. The ends were cut back, 1 base at V and 6 bases at J, with 17 bases in the middle. Per germline, CDR1 SGHRS and CDR2 YFSETQ. Full variable domain (remainder filled in from reference TRBV5-1 and TRBJ2-1): KAGVTQTPRYLIKTRGQQVTLSCSPISGHRSVSWYQQTPGQGLQFLFEYFSETQRNKGNFPGRFSGRQFSNSRSEMNVSTLELGDSALYLCASSLTGVAGGNEQFFGPGTRLTVL.

The chain has TRBV30 and TRBJ2-3; unclear D gene. CDR3 length: 13 residues. CDR1 and CDR2 from the germline V gene are GTSNPN and SVGIG (reference sequence). Trimming stripped 2 bases from V and 5 bases from J, with 11 bases between. CDR3 loop: CAWSSTTGDTQYF. CDR3 DNA sequence: TGTGCCTGGAGTAGTACTACGGGAGATACGCAGTATTTT.

V is TRBV21-1 and J is TRBJ2-7; the DNA was not used to check the table's D call, TRBD1. TRBV21-1 represents a pseudogene. The CDR3 contains 16 residues. The CDR3 nucleotides read TGTGCCAGCAGCATAAAGGGGGAACTGAGCTCCTACGAGCAGTACTTC. It specifies CASSIKGELSSYEQYF.

CDR3 coding DNA: TGCGCCAGCAGGAAGGACAGGGGAGGTGAGACCCAGTACTTC. Residues: CASRKDRGGETQYF. The chain links TRBV5-1 to TRBJ2-5; 9 bases align to TRBD1. The germline gives CDR1 SGHRS, CDR2 YFSETQ. The CDR3 has 14 amino acids. V trimming: 5 bases; J trimming: 5 bases; junction bases outside the gene matches: 7.

This clone was detected only a few times. The chain joins TRBV5-1 to TRBJ2-5, with a weak D call TRBD1 (6 bases). Trimming cost V 2 bases and J 3 bases, with 8 bases left between them. The CDR3 is made up of 13 amino acids. CDR1 is SGHRS, CDR2 YFSETQ, per germline. CDR3 DNA: TGCGCCAGCAGCTTACCAGGGGAAGAGACCCAGTACTTC. Its translation: CASSLPGEETQYF.

This clone was seen a handful of times. This sequence joins TRBV6-1 and TRBJ2-7; D is unclear. V gave up 1 base and J gave up 0 bases, with 10 bases separating them. Germline CDR1 MNHNS, CDR2 SASEGT. The CDR3 runs 15 residues. In nucleotides, the CDR3 is TGTGCCAGCAGTGAAGAGAATTGGGGCTCCTACGAGCAGTACTTC. Its translation is CASSEENWGSYEQYF.